This entry features one T cell receptor (beta chain) sequence. Reverse transcription of about 0.5 to 1 ug RNA used random hexamers. TCR beta CDR3 was amplified by immunoSEQ covering 54 Vbeta and 13 Jbeta. TCRdb passed the immunoSEQ multiplex PCR reads through MiXCR, listing each CDR3 protein once. This table has some 260,000 distinct CDR3 sequences, 80% to 95% appearing once. TCR beta sequences were obtained from blood CD8+ and CD4+ T cells. TEMRA cells were enriched by FACS, and CD4+ and CD8+ T cells were negatively isolated. The data stem from a study of CD8 T cells in Susac syndrome. Trimming pared 8 bases from V and 2 bases from J, leaving 17 bases between. The CDR3 has 14 amino acids. Germline V gene data show CDR1 as SGDLS and CDR2 as YYNGEE.

The chain recombines TRBV9 with TRBJ2-7; D is unclear. This clonotype originated in a human donor with multiple sclerosis. The sample was CD4+ T cells from PBMCs. CDR3 amino acids: CARDFTLSAYEQYF. DNA for the CDR3: TGTGCCAGGGATTTCACCTTATCGGCCTACGAGCAGTACTTC.